This T cell receptor (beta chain) was identified in a study of Graves' ophthalmopathy and Graves' hyperthyroidism (dated by TCRdb to between 2017 and 2018). Regarding the complete study: Peripheral blood was collected at initial diagnosis, before any treatment. In roughly six hyperthyroidism patients, T-cell repertoires of thyroid tissue and blood were compared. To explore V-J signatures that distinguish ophthalmopathy from hyperthyroidism, a discovery set of 95 to 100 patients was enrolled, made up of 43 with ophthalmopathy and roughly 55 with stable hyperthyroidism. TCR beta repertoire signatures were used to distinguish Graves' ophthalmopathy from Graves' hyperthyroidism and to predict progression to ophthalmopathy. In total, around 140 blood samples were TCR-sequenced: fewer than 50 ophthalmopathy, under 85 hyperthyroidism and about 17 hyperthyroidism-to-ophthalmopathy patients. The approximately 98 discovery patients were randomly divided into training and test sets at a 7:3 ratio. After sampling, hyperthyroidism patients received methimazole starting at 30 mg daily, and ophthalmopathy patients received high-dose intravenous methylprednisolone. The independent validation cohort included about 19 hyperthyroidism patients plus 17 patients who later progressed from hyperthyroidism to ophthalmopathy.

A word on this clonotype: Its cognate antigen has yet to be identified. Qualities for individual bases were not recorded, and no much larger clone is one base off.

Hyperthyroidism was defined as stable when no progression to ophthalmopathy occurred within 18 months of follow-up. Hyperthyroidism patients were newly diagnosed, were aged 18 to 65 years, and had a disease duration under 2 months. Patients with other autoimmune diseases, uncontrolled infections, pregnancy or lactation were excluded from the study. Diagnosis was based on clinical symptoms, serum thyroxine, TRAb, thyroid ultrasound and orbital computed tomography. Ficoll-Paque density gradient centrifugation was used to isolate PBMCs from about 10 ml of fresh peripheral blood. Total RNA was extracted with Trizol reagent and quality-checked on an Agilent 2100 Bioanalyzer. Paper-wide results and their limitations: In validation, the model predicted ophthalmopathy progression with roughly 68% sensitivity and roughly 72% specificity; roughly 12 predicted patients were CT-confirmed with GO in a median of about 6.2 months. Most expanded thyroid clonotypes with frequency above 0.001 were also detected in blood, suggesting blood repertoires may reflect the thyroid immune response. Ophthalmopathy was separated from stable hyperthyroidism by the 13-signature model with about 90% sensitivity and approximately 84% specificity in cross-validation and with 80%/75% in the test set. No statistical method was used to predetermine the sample size, and group allocation was not hidden from the investigators.

The germline V gene specifies SGHRS as CDR1 and YFSETQ as CDR2. Germline trimming: 1 base from V, 6 bases from J; junction bases outside gene matches: 11. The CDR3 runs 16 amino acids, cysteine and phenylalanine included. Solely the CDR3 DNA is kept, with 48 bases framed from the first base. For repertoire sequencing, TCR beta CDR3 regions were amplified from RNA transcripts. HTBI primers and the Qiagen OneStep RT-PCR kit were used in a first-round RT-PCR, which was followed by a second-round multiplex PCR, size selection and purification. Sequencing of the libraries was carried out on an Illumina HiSeq2000 in paired-end mode with 100 bp reads. Per the authors' processing: SOAPnuke was used to process the reads, removing any read that contained adapters or uncalled bases, had a mean Phred below 15, or lacked an exact match to the constant primer or identifier. High-quality paired reads were merged with COPE v1.2.5. Unique nucleotide sequences were defined as clonotypes and aligned to IMGT TRB V, D and J references using MiTCR v1.1. Only V-J combinations with frequency above 0.0001 were analysed, covering 99.2% of repertoires. A TCR clonal expansion and chaos score per V-J combination was defined as the ratio of F50 clonal expansion to chaos observed in the TCRdist matrix. Features were reduced by Welch's t-statistics and random forest to approximately 12 V-J combinations, which fed a naive Bayes classifier. Thyroid-blood repertoire similarity was quantified with the Morisita-Horn index. TCRdb reanalyzed the raw reads on its own, using fastp at Q25 for trimming and MiXCR for clone calling, and kept in-frame beta chains. Each CDR3 protein appears once, grouped with its most common genes and DNA. These V and J calls are TCRdb output, not the study's own analysis. Present in this sample are 400,000 to 450,000 distinct CDR3 sequences, under 25% of which were seen just once. Jointly, the top ten make up roughly 3.2% of the sample.

The rearrangement combines TRBV5-1 with TRBJ1-2, and 8 junctional nucleotides match TRBD1. The sample consisted of peripheral blood. The clonotype comes from a woman under 30 with stable Graves' hyperthyroidism. Donor details come from another sample of the same person, matched by shared clones. The CDR3: CASSLPRRGRGDGYTF. At the DNA level, the sequence is TGCGCCAGCAGCTTGCCCCGCAGGGGGCGCGGAGATGGCTACACCTTC. The CDR3 plus the reference TRBV5-1 and TRBJ1-2 genes for the other parts give the full variable domain: KAGVTQTPRYLIKTRGQQVTLSCSPISGHRSVSWYQQTPGQGLQFLFEYFSETQRNKGNFPGRFSGRQFSNSRSEMNVSTLELGDSALYLCASSLPRRGRGDGYTFGSGTRLTVV.